Described below is a single TCR beta chain sequence and its context. The antigen it binds to is not known. No per-base quality is available; no much larger clone lies one base away. The entry originates in a study of T-cell memory formation after mild COVID-19 (dated by TCRdb to the early 2020s). In the study overall: TCR sequence clusters from the two donors were found to be largely donor specific. In two donors, T-cell clones that expanded and contracted after mild COVID-19 were followed by sequencing TCRalpha and TCRbeta repertoires longitudinally. Two young, previously healthy adult volunteers, one female and one male, were included in the cohort.

Sequenced using an Illumina NovaSeq 6000. Using 5'RACE with constant-segment primers, TCRalpha and TCRbeta cDNA libraries were constructed, with sample barcodes and unique molecular identifiers added in the process. Trizol reagent was used to extract RNA from every sample. Library amplification was performed in two PCR steps, and a second sample barcode and Illumina TruSeq adapters were introduced in the second step. The libraries were sequenced on an Illumina NovaSeq using 2 x 150 bp paired-end reads. For the original study's pipeline: Reads were demultiplexed and collapsed into UMI-guided consensus sequences with migec v1.2.7. With mixcr v2.1.11, UMI consensuses were aligned to TRA and TRB V and J templates and assembled into clonotypes. A clonotype was counted as expanded or contracted only if both edgeR and NoisET called the change significant, with noise models trained on biological replicates. For edgeR calls, the thresholds were a false discovery rate-adjusted p below 0.01 and a log2 fold-change of 1. As an exploratory analysis of dynamics, PCA with hierarchical clustering was applied to max-normalized trajectories of the 1000 most abundant clonotypes. Separately sequenced CD4+ and CD8+ repertoires were used to assign a CD4 or CD8 phenotype to each responding clone. TCRdb reworked the public reads: Q25 trimming with fastp, MiXCR clone assembly, productive beta chains retained. Rows with one shared CDR3 protein collapse into an entry with the most common genes and DNA. The V and J calls were not made by the authors but by TCRdb's processing. The sample profile shows about half a million distinct CDR3 sequences; about 18% of them were found once. Roughly 12% of the sample is taken by the ten largest.

Cut back by 6 bases and 1 base, the V and J ends lie 16 bases apart. From cysteine to phenylalanine, the CDR3 is 15 amino acids long. The retained sequence is limited to the CDR3, 45 bases, with the frame set at the first base. Reading the germline V gene (reference sequence) gives CDR1 SEHNR and CDR2 FQNEAQ. Ficoll-Paque density gradient centrifugation was the method used to isolate PBMCs. Broader findings and caveats from the paper: The detection of some responding clones in pre-infection memory suggests that pre-existing cross-reactive memory T cells joined the SARS-CoV-2 response. The second-wave clones that peaked on day 37 were not confirmed to be SARS-CoV-2 specific. Clones contracting from day 15 to 85 had balanced CD4/CD8 phenotypes, while a second wave expanding from day 15 to 37 was biased towards CD4+. Contracting CD4+ clones turned up mainly in the CM and EM memory subsets, whereas EMRA was where CD8+ clones were enriched. Only two mild cases were covered in the study, and larger cohorts including severe cases with pre-infection samples were considered necessary.

The sequenced sample consisted of PBMCs or a T cell subset sorted from them (not recorded which). The receptor comes from an adult woman who had mild COVID-19 (a few samples of this study predate the infection). The sample titles of this study are shuffled in the database, so cell type and time point are left out; the donor was told from shared clones. This receptor chain uses TRBV7-9 and TRBJ2-7, and possibly TRBD1, on 6 matching bases. The nucleotides are TGTGCCAGCAGTTCCTCAGGGGTCTTATCCTACGAGCAGTACTTC. Its protein is CASSSSGVLSYEQYF.